The 27 T cell receptor beta chains in this list originate from one sample, sequenced in a study of T-cell memory formation after mild COVID-19 (dated by TCRdb to 2020 to 2022). The library came from 5' RACE. Instrument on record: Illumina NovaSeq 6000. TCRdb itself trimmed the public reads at Q25 with fastp, ran MiXCR and retained productive beta chains. CDR3 protein duplicates are merged, each entry listing the most common genes and DNA. This sample lists 90,000 to 120,000 distinct CDR3 sequences; 13% to 15% were detected once. The ten top clones hold less than 40% of the sample. Sequencing input: PBMCs or a T cell subset sorted from them (not recorded which). These TCRs come from a man between 18 and 35 years old who had mild COVID-19 (a few samples of this study predate the infection). The sample titles of this study are shuffled in the database, so cell type and time point are left out; the donor was told from shared clones.

In this sample, this clonotype turned up many times. V usage is TRBV4-1 and J usage is TRBJ2-3; D gene unclear. CDR1 and CDR2 from the germline V gene are MGHRA and YSYEKL. The CDR3 runs to 15 residues. V lost 6 bases to trimming and J lost 4 bases, with 17 bases between them. The CDR3 reads CASRGPSVNADTQYF. DNA of the CDR3: TGCGCCAGCAGAGGGCCGTCAGTTAATGCAGATACGCAGTATTTT.

The chain combines TRBV12-3 or TRBV12-4 with TRBJ2-5; 7 nucleotides match TRBD1. This CDR3 region has 14 residues. The V gene end was trimmed by 6 bases and the J gene end by 5 bases; junction bases not matched to a gene: 9. CDR3 DNA: TGTGCCAGCAGGCGACTGGGACAGAGGGAGACCCAGTACTTC. This encodes CASRRLGQRETQYF.

The sample holds a few counts of this clonotype. The chain couples TRBV4-1 to TRBJ2-2, with D possibly matching TRBD2 (6 bases). Trimming stripped 4 bases from V and 7 bases from J, with 19 bases between. CDR3 length equals 16 residues. Germline CDR1 MGHRA, CDR2 YSYEKL. The CDR3 spells CASSPPQGGEGGELFF. The CDR3 DNA follows: TGCGCCAGCAGCCCACCCCAGGGCGGGGAAGGCGGGGAGCTGTTTTTT.

This clonotype was counted a few times. This chain links TRBV10-2 with TRBJ2-1; unclear D gene. V lost 5 bases to trimming and J lost 0 bases, with 5 bases between them. The CDR3 is 13 amino acids. CDR1 WSHSY and CDR2 SAAADI come from the germline V gene. CDR3 bases: TGCGCCAGCAGTCCTAGCTCCTACAATGAGCAGTTCTTC. The encoded protein is CASSPSSYNEQFF.

This clonotype was found a few times. The chain joins TRBV4-3 to TRBJ2-6; no reliable D call. CDR3 length: 16 amino acids. Trimming left V 2 bases short and J 0 bases short, with 8 bases between. Germline V CDR1 and CDR2: LGHNA, YSLEER. CDR3 sequence: CASSQKSLSGANVLTF. The CDR3 DNA reads TGCGCCAGCAGCCAAAAGTCTCTCTCTGGGGCCAACGTCCTGACTTTC.

In its sample, this clonotype is medium-sized. V usage is TRBV5-1 and J usage is TRBJ2-3; no clear D gene. Germline values: CDR1 SGHRS, CDR2 YFSETQ. The CDR3 is 14 residues long. The V end lost 2 bases, the J end lost 4 bases, and 11 bases lay between the germline ends. The CDR3 region is CASSFSNPADTQYF. CDR3 DNA sequence: TGCGCCAGCAGCTTTAGCAATCCGGCAGATACGCAGTATTTT.

The rearrangement joins TRBV3-1 to TRBJ2-5; D remains ambiguous. The CDR3 runs 14 residues. The V end was cut by 6 bases, the J end by 6 bases, with 17 bases between. Germline CDR1 LGHDT, CDR2 YNNKEL (reference sequence). CDR3 nucleotide sequence: TGTGCCAGCAGTCATGAGGATCCGCGGAAGACCCAGTACTTC. This sequence encodes CASSHEDPRKTQYF.

This clonotype was counted ten times or more. The J gene is TRBJ2-5, the V gene TRBV7-9, with 7 bases identical to TRBD1. The CDR3 has 16 residues. Germline V CDR1 and CDR2: SEHNR, FQNEAQ (reference sequence). With V trimmed by 5 bases and J by 5 bases, 14 bases remained unmatched. The CDR3: CASSSSGQWVWETQYF. The DNA for the CDR3 is TGTGCCAGCAGCAGTTCGGGACAGTGGGTATGGGAGACCCAGTACTTC.

This clonotype was counted only a few times. The chain joins TRBV6-5 to TRBJ2-1, with 9 bases that match TRBD2. The CDR3 length is 16 residues. V lost 0 bases to trimming and J lost 10 bases; unmatched junction nucleotides: 10. Looked up from germline, CDR1 is MNHEY and CDR2 is SVGAGI. The CDR3 nucleotides read TGTGCCAGCAGTTACTCGAAAGCGGGGGGCCGGGAAGAGCAGTTCTTC. This translates into CASSYSKAGGREEQFF.

This clonotype was seen a handful of times. V usage is TRBV7-3 and J usage is TRBJ1-2, with 11 bases aligning to TRBD1. V was pared by 5 bases and J by 2 bases, with 4 bases of the junction left unmatched. Germline-derived CDR1 and CDR2 are SGHTA and FQGTGA. This CDR3 has 15 amino acids. The CDR3 here is CASSPDRGRNYGYTF. CDR3 DNA: TGTGCCAGCAGCCCGGACAGGGGGCGAAACTATGGCTACACCTTC.

This chain links TRBV7-9 with TRBJ2-1, with D hard to call. V was pared by 6 bases and J by 0 bases, with 15 bases between. The CDR3 totals 16 residues. Germline V gene data show CDR1 as SEHNR and CDR2 as FQNEAQ (reference sequence). The DNA for the CDR3 is TGTGCCAGCAGGTTTACGGCCAGCTACTCCTACAATGAGCAGTTCTTC. The encoded protein is CASRFTASYSYNEQFF.

Only a few counts were recorded for this clonotype. The chain is built from TRBV12-3 or TRBV12-4 and TRBJ2-3; D gene unclear. CDR3 length: 14 residues. V lost 2 bases and J lost 0, with 6 bases in between. The CDR3 nucleotides are TGTGCCAGCAGTTTAAGCAGAAGCACAGATACGCAGTATTTT. Translated, it gives CASSLSRSTDTQYF.

The rearrangement links TRBV7-9 to TRBJ2-3; D perhaps matches TRBD1 (7 bases). The CDR3 consists of 15 residues. V was clipped by 5 bases and J by 4 bases, with 16 bases between them. Germline CDR1 reads SEHNR; CDR2 reads FQNEAQ (reference sequence). The CDR3 spells CASSPQGGSADTQYF. The CDR3 DNA sequence: TGTGCCAGCAGCCCGCAGGGGGGCTCAGCAGATACGCAGTATTTT.

This clonotype was found a few times. The chain has TRBV4-1 and TRBJ1-1; D is ambiguous. This CDR3 contains 14 residues. Trimming shortened V by 8 bases and J by 1 base, and 14 bases separated the two germline ends. Germline CDR1 MGHRA, CDR2 YSYEKL. CDR3 in amino acids: CASGYPTENTEAFF. The CDR3 DNA reads TGCGCCAGCGGATATCCGACGGAGAACACTGAAGCTTTCTTT.

This clonotype was observed many times. The chain couples TRBV27 to TRBJ1-6; D may be TRBD1 (6 bases). The CDR3 has 16 amino acids. Germline loops: CDR1 MNHEY, CDR2 SMNVEV (reference sequence). The ends were cut back, 5 bases at V and 14 bases at J, with 25 bases in the middle. The chain's CDR3 is CASSPYVTGIDWALHF. CDR3 nucleotides: TGTGCCAGCAGTCCGTACGTTACAGGGATTGATTGGGCCCTCCACTTT.

This chain links TRBV3-1 with TRBJ2-7; D possibly corresponds to TRBD1 (6 bases). The CDR3 spans 16 residues. Germline V gives CDR1 LGHDT, CDR2 YNNKEL (reference sequence). The germline V and J ends were trimmed by 4 bases and 0 bases, with 16 bases remaining between them. As DNA, the CDR3 is TGTGCCAGCAGCCCCGCAGGGACACCGAGCTCCTACGAGCAGTACTTC. This translates into CASSPAGTPSSYEQYF.

The rearrangement joins TRBV20-1 to TRBJ2-5, with 7 bases lining up with TRBD1. CDR3 length equals 14 residues. Germline CDR1 is DFQATT and CDR2 is SNEGSKA (reference sequence). V trimming: 6 bases; J trimming: 1 base; junction bases outside the gene matches: 8. The CDR3 loop is CSAAPGTVQETQYF. As DNA, the CDR3 is TGCAGTGCAGCACCTGGGACAGTCCAAGAGACCCAGTACTTC.

This clonotype showed up many times. The gene calls are TRBV7-9 and TRBJ2-2, with D possibly TRBD1 on 6 matching bases. Germline V gene data show CDR1 as SEHNR and CDR2 as FQNEAQ (reference sequence). V gave up 5 bases and J gave up 7 bases, with 17 bases separating them. The CDR3 is 15 residues long. CDR3 in amino acids: CASSPDRNAVGELFF. The DNA for the CDR3 is TGTGCCAGCAGCCCTGACAGGAATGCCGTCGGGGAGCTGTTTTTT.

This clonotype was seen many times. The rearrangement links TRBV5-1 to TRBJ2-1, with D possibly TRBD2 on 6 matching bases. This CDR3 has 15 residues. Germline values: CDR1 SGHRS, CDR2 YFSETQ. V lost 0 bases, J lost 6 bases, and 13 bases lay in between. Written as DNA, the CDR3 is TGCGCCAGCAGCTTGGGTAGCGGTGGTGTCAATGAGCAGTTCTTC. This encodes CASSLGSGGVNEQFF.

CDR3 bases: TGTGCCAGCAGTTCACTAGCGGGGGACAGCACAGATACGCAGTATTTT. Its protein is CASSSLAGDSTDTQYF. This sequence joins TRBV27 and TRBJ2-3; 11 bases align to TRBD2. From germline, CDR1 is MNHEY and CDR2 SMNVEV (reference sequence). This CDR3 has 16 amino acids. Unmatched junction bases numbered 3, after V lost 4 bases and J lost 0 bases.

This clonotype showed up just a few times. This chain joins TRBV9 and TRBJ2-2; D may be TRBD2 (7 bases). This CDR3 has 16 residues. The V end lost 4 bases, the J end lost 3 bases, and 16 bases lay between the germline ends. Germline V gives CDR1 SGDLS, CDR2 YYNGEE. The CDR3 loop reads CASSIGGGGHTGELFF. CDR3 bases: TGTGCCAGCAGCATCGGAGGGGGGGGCCACACCGGGGAGCTGTTTTTT.

In its sample, this clonotype was seen many times. V usage is TRBV4-3 and J usage is TRBJ2-1; maybe TRBD2 (6 bases). Germline-derived CDR1 and CDR2 are LGHNA and YSLEER. The V end was cut by 3 bases, the J end by 3 bases, with 15 bases between. CDR3 length: 16 amino acids. The CDR3 loop reads CASSQARGLRYNEQFF. CDR3 in DNA: TGCGCCAGCAGCCAGGCCCGGGGGTTACGCTACAATGAGCAGTTCTTC.

The chain links TRBV27 to TRBJ2-3; possibly TRBD2 for D (6 bases). The length of the CDR3 is 15 residues. Trimming left V 6 bases short and J 2 bases short, with 15 bases between. Germline loops: CDR1 MNHEY, CDR2 SMNVEV (reference sequence). The CDR3: CASRFAGSPTDTQYF. CDR3 sequence (DNA): TGTGCCAGCAGGTTTGCGGGGTCTCCCACAGATACGCAGTATTTT.

The gene calls are TRBV27 and TRBJ1-1, with a possible D match to TRBD1 (5 bases). Germline CDR1 reads MNHEY; CDR2 reads SMNVEV (reference sequence). V was pared by 3 bases and J by 1 base, with 12 bases between. This CDR3 spans 15 amino acids. The CDR3 bases are TGTGCCAGCAGTTTGGCTGTAACAGGGAACACTGAAGCTTTCTTT. Encoded protein: CASSLAVTGNTEAFF.

This clonotype has just a few counts. The V and J genes are TRBV20-1 and TRBJ1-4; D is uncertain. Germline loops: CDR1 DFQATT, CDR2 SNEGSKA (reference sequence). Trimming shortened V by 5 bases and J by 13 bases, and 14 bases separated the two germline ends. The CDR3 is 11 residues long. The CDR3 is CSAPRGVGLFF. In DNA form, the CDR3 reads TGCAGTGCTCCTCGGGGAGTGGGACTGTTTTTT.

The table lists this clonotype with a few counts. CDR3 sequence reads: CASSEGGTEAFF. CDR3 nucleotide sequence: TGTGCCAGCAGTGAAGGGGGGACTGAAGCTTTCTTT. The V and J genes are TRBV6-1 and TRBJ1-1, with D tentatively TRBD1 (5 bases). Trimming left V 1 base short and J 5 bases short, with 5 bases between. This CDR3 has 12 residues. Germline CDR1 reads MNHNS; CDR2 reads SASEGT.

V usage is TRBV20-1 and J usage is TRBJ2-2, with 9 bases identical to TRBD2. V lost 5 bases and J lost 8; bases outside the gene matches: 6. This CDR3 has 13 residues. Germline CDR1 reads DFQATT; CDR2 reads SNEGSKA (reference sequence). In nucleotides, the CDR3 is TGCAGTGCTCCGCGGGGGGGTACAGGGGAGCTGTTTTTT. It encodes CSAPRGGTGELFF.